The source of this T cell receptor (beta chain) is a study of control samples from healthy donors and cancer patients (TCRdb year 2020). As regards this clone: The specificity of this receptor is unknown. No base quality information exists; no much larger clone differs at one position.

The CDR1 and CDR2 encoded by the germline V gene are SNHLY and FYNNEI. Germline trimming amounts to 11 bases on V and 0 bases on J, with 4 as the count of junction bases outside the gene matches. Spanning cysteine to phenylalanine, the CDR3 consists of 13 amino acids. Of all the DNA, just the CDR3 is kept, 39 bases in frame from base 1. Library prep was done by the immunoSEQ multiplex PCR assay. Imported from immuneACCESS, the table was reduced by TCRdb to in-frame sequences with V and J called. These copies leave out some clones; in studies compared against another copy, an unresolved V gene accounts for under half, and the cause of the remainder is not known. The sample includes approximately 230,000 clones, with approximately 80% observed a single time. More than 10% of the sample is taken by the ten largest.

This sequence was found in a woman aged 55-69 years with lung cancer. Sequenced: PBMCs. The chain couples TRBV2 to TRBJ1-5; TRBD1 agrees with 7 junctional bases. Here is the DNA: TGTGCCGCAGGGGGAAATAGCAATCAGCCCCAGCATTTT. This sequence encodes CAAGGNSNQPQHF.